The sequence of this T cell receptor beta chain was determined in a study of cytomegalovirus exposure and HLA in healthy donors. Findings of the study overall: The study recorded 160 or so TCR beta chains that were cytomegalovirus-associated. In a later analysis, HLA-C alleles had the fewest associated TCRs, DRB1 alleles the most. Later on, an analysis found that several of the most significant clusters appeared to be linked to common viral pathogens, which included parvovirus B19. Reports state that TCR beta sequences accurately predicted most subjects' HLA-A and HLA-B alleles.

V gave up 2 bases and J gave up 7 bases, with 17 bases separating them. The CDR3 is 15 amino acids. In germline, CDR1 is LNHDA, CDR2 SQIVND (reference sequence). This clone was seen a few times. Its antigen is currently unknown. The PCR contained 60 Vbeta and 13 Jbeta primers. The method was immunoSEQ multiplex PCR; TCRdb's version includes in-frame clones alone and lacks a portion of them. The data show tens of thousands of clones, about 70% seen once. The sequencing input was PBMCs. The V and J genes are TRBV19 and TRBJ1-2; tentative D call: TRBD1 (6 bases). This sequence originates from a woman in her 50s in good health and CMV-seropositive. This CDR3 reads CASSIIQDSFTGYTF. CDR3 coding DNA: TGTGCCAGTAGTATAATCCAGGACAGCTTCACTGGCTACACCTTC.